These 31 T cell receptor beta chains originate from one sample sequenced in a study of blood T cell repertoires in COVID-19. Sequenced by immunoSEQ multiplex PCR; TCRdb stores in-frame clones only, minus some. The data contain about 45,000 clones, approximately 87% of them singletons. Sequenced input: peripheral blood. These TCRs come from a human donor in a cohort sampled during active COVID-19.

The gene calls are TRBV27 and TRBJ2-1; 7 positions agree with TRBD1. The CDR3 spans 13 residues. The V and J ends lost 9 bases and 6 bases, in that order; junction bases with no gene match: 8. Germline V gene data show CDR1 as MNHEY and CDR2 as SMNVEV (reference sequence). The CDR3 sequence is CASWTGAGNEQFF. In nucleotides, the CDR3 is TGTGCCAGTTGGACAGGTGCGGGCAATGAGCAGTTCTTC.

This chain connects TRBV12-3 or TRBV12-4 to TRBJ1-2; 8 bases match TRBD1. This CDR3 is built from 12 residues. V trimming: 7 bases; J trimming: 8 bases; junction bases outside the gene matches: 6. CDR3 nucleotide sequence: TGTGCCAGCACCTCGACAGGGGCCGGCTACACCTTC. Its protein is CASTSTGAGYTF.

The chain has TRBV5-4 and TRBJ2-6; D is possibly TRBD2 (5 bases). This CDR3 spans 16 amino acids. Trimming stripped 3 bases from V and 1 base from J, with 11 bases between. Germline lookup yields CDR1 SGHNT and CDR2 YYREEE (reference sequence). This chain's CDR3 is CASSSRRVSGANVLTF. CDR3 bases: TGTGCCAGCAGCTCGCGGCGGGTATCTGGGGCCAACGTCCTGACTTTC. The full variable domain, with the rest looked up from reference TRBV5-4 and TRBJ2-6, is ETGVTQSPTHLIKTRGQQVTLRCSSQSGHNTVSWYQQALGQGPQFIFQYYREEENGRGNFPPRFSGLQFPNYSSELNVNALELDDSALYLCASSSRRVSGANVLTFGAGSRLTVL.

CDR3 coding DNA: TGTGCCAGCAGGGTGGGTAACAGGGGTTACAATGAGCAGTTCTTC. This codes for CASRVGNRGYNEQFF. The chain carries TRBV5-6 and TRBJ2-1, with 7 bases lining up with TRBD1. Trimming took 5 bases from V and 4 from J; bases not matched to a gene: 9. The CDR3 is made up of 15 amino acids. The V gene's germline CDR1 is SGHDT and CDR2 YYEEEE.

This clone was detected a few times. The CDR3 region has the DNA TGTGCCAGCAGCCAAGGACAGGGGGACACCGGGGAGCTGTTTTTT. It yields the protein CASSQGQGDTGELFF. The chain uses TRBV4-2 and TRBJ2-2, with 9 nucleotides matching TRBD1. The germline CDR1 and CDR2 sequences are LGHNA and YNFKEQ. The V segment lost 1 base and the J segment 3 bases; nucleotides outside the gene matches: 0. The CDR3 contains 15 residues.

The V and J genes are TRBV19 and TRBJ1-2, with TRBD1 matching over 8 bases. With V trimmed by 5 bases and J by 10 bases, 15 bases remained unmatched. The CDR3 has 15 amino acids. CDR1 and CDR2 from the germline V gene are LNHDA and SQIVND (reference sequence). Here the CDR3 DNA reads TGTGCCAGTAGTCCGGGGGACAGGACCCCAGGCGACTACACCTTC. This codes for CASSPGDRTPGDYTF.

This chain links TRBV5-1 with TRBJ2-2; D is unclear. The CDR3 spans 14 residues. V was trimmed by 0 bases and J by 4 bases, leaving 7 bases between them. Germline assignment: CDR1 SGHRS and CDR2 YFSETQ. For the CDR3, the DNA is TGCGCCAGCAGCTTGGATAGGAGCACCGGGGAGCTGTTTTTT. The encoded protein is CASSLDRSTGELFF.

This CDR3 reads CAWNLGQGPTYEQYF. CDR3 DNA: TGTGCCTGGAACCTTGGACAGGGACCAACCTACGAGCAGTACTTC. This chain uses TRBV30 with TRBJ2-7; 8 nucleotides align to TRBD1. The CDR3 totals 15 residues. V lost 4 bases and J lost 2; bases outside the gene matches: 10. Germline V gene data show CDR1 as GTSNPN and CDR2 as SVGIG (reference sequence).

This chain links TRBV27 with TRBJ1-5; D is uncertain. This CDR3 comprises 16 residues. V was clipped by 5 bases and J by 2 bases, with 16 bases between them. Germline CDR1 reads MNHEY; CDR2 reads SMNVEV (reference sequence). This CDR3 is CASSPSLPNGNQPQHF. CDR3 bases: TGTGCCAGCAGTCCTTCGCTCCCTAACGGCAATCAGCCCCAGCATTTT.

The V gene is TRBV5-4, the J gene TRBJ2-7; D is perhaps TRBD2 (6 bases). The CDR3 spans 13 residues. V was clipped by 0 bases and J by 6 bases, with 10 bases between them. Germline lookup yields CDR1 SGHNT and CDR2 YYREEE (reference sequence). CDR3 sequence reads: CASSLEGGPEQYF. In nucleotides, the CDR3 is TGTGCCAGCAGCTTGGAGGGAGGCCCCGAGCAGTACTTC.

The chain uses TRBV2 and TRBJ1-2; D call uncertain. The CDR3 runs to 12 residues. CDR1 and CDR2 (germline): SNHLY, FYNNEI. V was pared by 7 bases and J by 9 bases, with 15 bases between. Here the CDR3 DNA reads TGTGCCAGCATCGGCCATATGGAGAGCTACACCTTC. This translates into CASIGHMESYTF.

The CDR3 DNA reads TGTGCCAGCAGCTTAAGGCAGGGCCTAGGCACAGATACGCAGTATTTT. The encoded protein is CASSLRQGLGTDTQYF. The genes are TRBV7-6 and TRBJ2-3, with D maybe TRBD1 (5 bases). V lost 2 bases and J 1 base, leaving 13 bases between the germline ends. CDR3 length: 16 residues. Germline V gene sequence: CDR1 SGHVS, CDR2 FNYEAQ.

The rearrangement uses TRBV5-6 and TRBJ2-1, with 14 bases identical to TRBD2. The V segment lost 3 bases and the J segment 5 bases; nucleotides outside the gene matches: 13. The CDR3 sequence is 19 residues long. Looked up from germline, CDR1 is SGHDT and CDR2 is YYEEEE. For the CDR3, the DNA is TGTGCCAGCAGCTCGGGGACTAGCGGGGGCCGAGACGGACACAATGAGCAGTTCTTC. Residues: CASSSGTSGGRDGHNEQFF.

The chain uses TRBV5-1 and TRBJ1-6; D is perhaps TRBD1 (6 bases). CDR3 size: 16 residues. The germline V and J ends were trimmed by 0 bases and 4 bases, with 11 bases remaining between them. Germline V gene lookup returns CDR1 SGHRS and CDR2 YFSETQ. For the CDR3, the DNA is TGCGCCAGCAGCTTGGGTACAGGGACATATAATTCACCCCTCCACTTT. Its protein is CASSLGTGTYNSPLHF.

The chain combines TRBV7-3 with TRBJ2-1, with TRBD2 matching over 7 bases. This CDR3 has 16 residues. Germline lookup yields CDR1 SGHTA and CDR2 FQGTGA. The ends lost 4 bases at V and 1 base at J; junction bases unmatched: 7. The CDR3 spells CASSSLAGPSYNEQFF. The CDR3 DNA sequence: TGTGCCAGCAGCTCTTTAGCGGGTCCGTCCTACAATGAGCAGTTCTTC.

This sequence joins TRBV20-1 and TRBJ1-5, with D possibly TRBD1 on 5 matching bases. This CDR3 region has 14 residues. CDR1 and CDR2 (germline): DFQATT, SNEGSKA (reference sequence). The V end lost 3 bases, the J end lost 5 bases, and 14 bases lay between the germline ends. The CDR3 DNA reads as TGCAGTGCTAGTAAGGCGCAGGGCCATCAGCCCCAGCATTTT. Protein: CSASKAQGHQPQHF.

The chain employs TRBV10-3 and TRBJ1-3, with 7 bases that match TRBD1. This CDR3 spans 12 amino acids. Trimming cost V 9 bases and J 4 bases; bases outside gene matches: 3. Germline CDR1 ENHRY, CDR2 SYGVKD. The CDR3 sequence: CAMTGSGNTIYF. CDR3 DNA: TGTGCCATGACAGGGAGCGGAAACACCATATATTTT.

This chain uses TRBV5-1 with TRBJ2-7; 13 bases match TRBD2. This CDR3 contains 18 residues. Per germline, CDR1 SGHRS and CDR2 YFSETQ. V shed 5 bases and J 2 bases; nucleotides not matched to a gene: 13. The CDR3 spells CASRPTSGGAGGPYEQYF. CDR3 in DNA: TGCGCCAGCAGGCCCACTAGCGGGGGGGCCGGCGGACCCTACGAGCAGTACTTC.

The V call is TRBV9, the J call TRBJ1-1; TRBD1 might be the D (5 bases). V was shortened by 4 bases and J by 0 bases, with 10 bases between the two germline ends. The CDR3 is made up of 14 amino acids. Germline V CDR1 and CDR2: SGDLS, YYNGEE. The CDR3 reads CASSPRQLNTEAFF. CDR3 DNA: TGTGCCAGCAGCCCCCGACAGCTGAACACTGAAGCTTTCTTT.

This clone was seen a handful of times. This chain links TRBV7-9 with TRBJ2-1; 10 bases line up with TRBD2. The V gene's germline CDR1 is SEHNR and CDR2 FQNEAQ (reference sequence). Unmatched junction bases numbered 10, after V lost 5 bases and J lost 3 bases. This CDR3 comprises 17 residues. For the CDR3, the DNA is TGTGCCAGCAGCCCTACTAGCGGGGCACCTCTCTACAATGAGCAGTTCTTC. This gives the protein CASSPTSGAPLYNEQFF.

V usage is TRBV10-1 and J usage is TRBJ1-5; 12 bases align to TRBD1. The length of the CDR3 is 18 residues. CDR1 is WNHNN, CDR2 SYGVQD, per germline (reference sequence). V lost 0 bases to trimming and J lost 0 bases; unmatched junction nucleotides: 3. The CDR3 here is CASSESGQGAYSNQPQHF. The CDR3 DNA reads as TGCGCCAGCAGTGAGTCGGGACAGGGGGCGTATAGCAATCAGCCCCAGCATTTT.

This clone was picked up one time. J is TRBJ1-2 and V is TRBV5-6; TRBD1 aligns across 7 bases. Germline V gene sequence: CDR1 SGHDT, CDR2 YYEEEE. This CDR3 spans 14 amino acids. Trimming removed 0 bases from V and 3 bases from J; junction bases left unmatched: 2. CDR3 DNA: TGTGCCAGCAGCTTGGGACAGGGCCACTATGGCTACACCTTC. Amino acids: CASSLGQGHYGYTF.

The CDR3 loop reads CASSSLPSYEQYF. In DNA, the CDR3 is TGTGCCAGCAGCTCTCTACCCTCCTACGAGCAGTACTTC. The chain couples TRBV5-6 to TRBJ2-7; D not certain. The CDR3 is 13 residues long. Germline CDR1 is SGHDT and CDR2 is YYEEEE. Trimming pared 3 bases from V and 0 bases from J, leaving 7 bases between.

This rearrangement joins TRBV11-3 to TRBJ2-1; 8 bases match TRBD2. Germline assignment: CDR1 SGHNT and CDR2 YENEEA. The V and J ends lost 7 bases and 5 bases, in that order; junction bases with no gene match: 7. The CDR3 has 14 amino acids. This chain's CDR3 is CASTRGGGDNEQFF. The CDR3 coding sequence is TGTGCCAGCACCCGGGGGGGCGGCGACAATGAGCAGTTCTTC.

This sequence joins TRBV11-2 and TRBJ2-7; 9 bases are a match to TRBD2. In germline, CDR1 is SGHAT, CDR2 FQNNGV. Unmatched junction bases numbered 5, after V lost 4 bases and J lost 4 bases. This CDR3 comprises 14 residues. CDR3 sequence reads: CASSSSGGPYEQYF. CDR3 bases: TGTGCCAGCAGCTCCAGCGGGGGGCCTTACGAGCAGTACTTC.

The rearrangement links TRBV19 to TRBJ2-2, with D perhaps matching TRBD1 (5 bases). The V gene lost 5 bases and the J gene lost 6 bases, with 10 bases spanning the gap. The CDR3 is 13 residues long. The germline V gene encodes CDR1 LNHDA and CDR2 SQIVND (reference sequence). CDR3 DNA: TGTGCCAGTAGTGCCAGGGAAGCCGGGGAGCTGTTTTTT. Encoded protein: CASSAREAGELFF. Drawing the rest from reference TRBV19 and TRBJ2-2, the complete variable domain is DGGITQSPKYLFRKEGQNVTLSCEQNLNHDAMYWYRQDPGQGLRLIYYSQIVNDFQKGDIAEGYSVSREKKESFPLTVTSAQKNPTAFYLCASSAREAGELFFGEGSRLTVL.

This clone was seen a single time. The genes are TRBV13 and TRBJ2-2, with 7 bases fitting TRBD1. J lost 6 bases, V lost 4 bases, and 8 bases had no gene match. Germline V CDR1 and CDR2: PRHDT, FYEKMQ (reference sequence). CDR3 length: 15 amino acids. The CDR3 region is CASSSGQNRAGELFF. The CDR3 region has the DNA TGTGCCAGCAGCTCGGGACAGAACCGGGCCGGGGAGCTGTTTTTT. The full variable domain, its missing parts supplied by reference TRBV13 and TRBJ2-2, is AAGVIQSPRHLIKEKRETATLKCYPIPRHDTVYWYQQGPGQDPQFLISFYEKMQSDKGSIPDRFSAQQFSDYHSELNMSSLELGDSALYFCASSSGQNRAGELFFGEGSRLTVL.

This chain connects TRBV24-1 to TRBJ2-1; 7 bases agree with TRBD1. This CDR3 has 16 amino acids. Germline trimming cut 3 bases from V and 8 bases from J; bases unmatched to any gene: 12. Germline loops: CDR1 KGHDR, CDR2 SFDVKD. The CDR3 nucleotides are TGTGCCACCAGTGATGTCGTGACAGGGAAGTTAGATGAGCAGTTCTTC. Translated, it gives CATSDVVTGKLDEQFF.

The chain combines TRBV5-1 with TRBJ1-1; D is uncertain. From germline, CDR1 is SGHRS and CDR2 YFSETQ. This CDR3 comprises 14 residues. V was trimmed by 2 bases and J by 1 base, leaving 9 bases between them. CDR3 bases: TGCGCCAGCAGCTTTTCAGCGGCGAACACTGAAGCTTTCTTT. Translating gives CASSFSAANTEAFF. The entire variable domain, with the rest obtained from reference TRBV5-1 and TRBJ1-1, is as follows: KAGVTQTPRYLIKTRGQQVTLSCSPISGHRSVSWYQQTPGQGLQFLFEYFSETQRNKGNFPGRFSGRQFSNSRSEMNVSTLELGDSALYLCASSFSAANTEAFFGQGTRLTVV.

The chain combines TRBV6-2 or TRBV6-3 with TRBJ2-1, with D perhaps TRBD2 (6 bases). The CDR3 is made up of 16 amino acids. Germline CDR1 and CDR2: MNHEY and SVGEGT. V lost 6 bases to trimming and J lost 1 base, with 16 bases between them. CDR3 coding DNA: TGTGCCAGCAGCCACGCCGGGAGCGGTTCCTACAATGAGCAGTTCTTC. Encoded protein: CASSHAGSGSYNEQFF.

This clone occurred once. The genes are TRBV3-1 (or the pseudogene TRBV3-2) and TRBJ1-2; D not resolved. Germline loops: CDR1 LGHDT, CDR2 YNNKEL (reference sequence). Between the trimmed V and J ends, which lost 2 bases and 5 bases, there was a span of 24 bases. The CDR3 has 18 residues. The DNA for the CDR3 is TGTGCCAGCAGCCAAAGTTCGACGGGTCGGCGCGTCGGTTATGGCTACACCTTC. As protein: CASSQSSTGRRVGYGYTF.